Listed below are T cell receptor beta chains from one sample, sequenced in a study of T cells in Graves' hyperthyroidism and ophthalmopathy. MiXCR was run by TCRdb on the multiplex PCR reads, yielding one entry per CDR3 protein. Here the sample spans about 300,000 distinct CDR3 sequences, around 13% being singletons. The sequenced sample consisted of blood. The receptors originated from a woman aged 40-49 years with Graves' hyperthyroidism. Both conserved end residues are part of each CDR3. A D gene is named only where the DNA matches it firmly. A row's size may be missing; if present it is once, few, many or a size class.

V gene: TRBV27; D gene: NA; clone size: NA; J gene: TRBJ1-5; CDR3 DNA: TGTGCCAGCAGTTTAATCAGGGGTGGCAATCAGCCCCAGCATTTT; CDR3 protein: CASSLIRGGNQPQHF
V gene: TRBV11-2; D gene: NA; clone size: many; J gene: TRBJ2-4; CDR3 DNA: TGTGCCAGCAGCTTAGAGGGCATTCAGTACTTC; CDR3 protein: CASSLEGIQYF
V gene: TRBV27; D gene: NA; clone size: many; J gene: TRBJ2-7; CDR3 DNA: TGTGCCAGCAGTCCCCGCCCGGGCGGAGAGCAGTACTTC; CDR3 protein: CASSPRPGGEQYF
V gene: TRBV28; D gene: TRBD1; clone size: many; J gene: TRBJ1-2; CDR3 DNA: TGTGCCAGCAGTTCCACAGGGGGCAGCTATGGCTACACCTTC; CDR3 protein: CASSSTGGSYGYTF
V gene: TRBV6-1; D gene: TRBD1; clone size: many; J gene: TRBJ2-1; CDR3 DNA: TGTGCCAGCAGTGAGGTATCCGGACAGGGGCAGTTCTTC; CDR3 protein: CASSEVSGQGQFF
V gene: TRBV12-3/TRBV12-4; D gene: TRBD1; clone size: NA; J gene: TRBJ1-3; CDR3 DNA: TGTGCCAGCAGGGGACAGGGGGCCTCTGGAAACACCATATATTTT; CDR3 protein: CASRGQGASGNTIYF
V gene: TRBV4-2; D gene: TRBD2; clone size: NA; J gene: TRBJ2-1; CDR3 DNA: TGTGCCAGCAGCCAAGGAGCGGGGCCCTACAATGAGCAGTTCTTC; CDR3 protein: CASSQGAGPYNEQFF
V gene: TRBV12-3/TRBV12-4; D gene: NA; clone size: NA; J gene: TRBJ2-7; CDR3 DNA: TGTGCCAGCAGCATAGCCCAGTTGAGCTCCTACGAGCAGTACTTC; CDR3 protein: CASSIAQLSSYEQYF
V gene: TRBV12-3/TRBV12-4; D gene: NA; clone size: many; J gene: TRBJ2-1; CDR3 DNA: TGTGCCAGCAGCGTCAACTTGGGGCGTAATGAGCAGTTCTTC; CDR3 protein: CASSVNLGRNEQFF
V gene: TRBV7-9; D gene: TRBD1; clone size: many; J gene: TRBJ2-1; CDR3 DNA: TGTGCCAGCAGCCGACAGGGGGTGAATGAGCAGTTCTTC; CDR3 protein: CASSRQGVNEQFF
V gene: TRBV19; D gene: NA; clone size: many; J gene: TRBJ1-5; CDR3 DNA: TGTGCCAGTAGTTCCTACCGGGAGGTTGGGCAGCCCCAGCATTTT; CDR3 protein: CASSSYREVGQPQHF
V gene: TRBV2; D gene: NA; clone size: many; J gene: TRBJ2-5; CDR3 DNA: TGTGCCAGCAGTGAGGGCAGGGCTACCCAAGAGACCCAGTACTTC; CDR3 protein: CASSEGRATQETQYF
V gene: TRBV20-1; D gene: TRBD2; clone size: NA; J gene: TRBJ2-4; CDR3 DNA: TGCAGTGCTAGAACCGACCGAGCGGGAGGGCCCGGAAACATTCAGTACTTC; CDR3 protein: CSARTDRAGGPGNIQYF
V gene: TRBV6-1; D gene: TRBD1; clone size: many; J gene: TRBJ1-1; CDR3 DNA: TGTGCCAGCAGTGAAGTAGGGGGCCTGAACACTGAAGCTTTCTTT; CDR3 protein: CASSEVGGLNTEAFF
V gene: TRBV12-3/TRBV12-4; D gene: NA; clone size: many; J gene: TRBJ1-2; CDR3 DNA: TGTGCCAGCAGTTTAGTCTCGGCCGAGTATGGCTACACCTTC; CDR3 protein: CASSLVSAEYGYTF
V gene: TRBV27; D gene: TRBD2; clone size: many; J gene: TRBJ2-1; CDR3 DNA: TGTGCCAGCAGTTTCGCAGCGGGAGGGCCCATTGAGCAGTTCTTC; CDR3 protein: CASSFAAGGPIEQFF
V gene: TRBV18; D gene: NA; clone size: NA; J gene: TRBJ2-2; CDR3 DNA: TGTGCCAGCTCACGGGATATGAACACCGGGGAGCTGTTTTTT; CDR3 protein: CASSRDMNTGELFF
V gene: TRBV28; D gene: TRBD1; clone size: NA; J gene: TRBJ1-3; CDR3 DNA: TGTGCCAGCACTATCGCCTCAGGGGGGCCTGGAAACACCATATATTTT; CDR3 protein: CASTIASGGPGNTIYF
V gene: TRBV6-1; D gene: TRBD1; clone size: NA; J gene: TRBJ2-3; CDR3 DNA: TGTGCCGGCTGTCGGACAGGGTGGGATACGCAGTATTTT; CDR3 protein: CAGCRTGWDTQYF